This T cell receptor (beta chain) originates from a study of T-cell reconstitution after alpha-beta-depleted transplantation in children. Unique molecular identifiers tagged the TCRbeta library. MiXCR was run by TCRdb on the PCR reads, yielding one entry per CDR3 protein. The profile shows about 360,000 distinct CDR3 sequences, more than 10% of them singletons. V shed 1 base and J shed 5 bases, with 17 bases lying between them. The CDR3 contains 15 residues. Per the germline V gene, CDR1 is DFQATT and CDR2 is SNEGSKA (reference sequence). The sequence was obtained from a human donor who donated a stem cell graft to a child with Fanconi anemia. Material: PBMCs, obtained from the stem cell graft. The rearrangement joins TRBV20-1 to TRBJ1-1, with D possibly matching TRBD1 (6 bases). The CDR3 reads CSARGGPGASTEAFF. DNA of the CDR3: TGCAGTGCTAGAGGGGGTCCGGGGGCGAGTACTGAAGCTTTCTTT.